A single T cell receptor (beta chain) is shown here with its context. This sample stems from a study of blood T cell repertoires in COVID-19. On the study more broadly: Samples representing acute and convalescent COVID-19 were sourced from the United States, Italy and Spain.

The V segment lost 8 bases and the J segment 5 bases; nucleotides outside the gene matches: 10. CDR3 size: 14 residues. CDR1 is SNHLY, CDR2 FYNNEI, per germline. In the original workflow: Amplification from reference gene primers served as the basis for estimated nucleated cell counts. TCRdb's copy holds only in-frame clones and misses some; the assay was immunoSEQ multiplex PCR. Clonal size and the V and J genes are those of that table, whereas D and trimming came from the DNA. The sample lists about 150,000 clones; 91% were seen once. The receptor's source is a middle-aged man with acute or convalescent COVID-19. The chain carries TRBV2 and TRBJ2-5; TRBD1 aligns across 8 bases. Input material: peripheral blood. CDR3 bases: TGTGCCAGCGAAGGACAGGGCCTCGGGGAGACCCAGTACTTC. Translation gives CASEGQGLGETQYF.